These 10 T cell receptor beta chains were all obtained from the same sample, sequenced in a study of T-cell reconstitution after alpha-beta-depleted transplantation in children. Unique molecular identifiers were built into the TCRbeta library. TCRdb used MiXCR to reprocess the PCR reads, holding one entry per CDR3 protein. The sample gives just under 550,000 distinct CDR3 sequences, roughly 18% of which show up once; 3% to 4% is in the top ten. The sequencing used PBMCs from the stem cell graft donor, collected from the stem cell graft. These TCRs come from a human donor who donated a stem cell graft to a child with acute lymphoblastic leukemia.

This sequence joins TRBV5-1 and TRBJ2-1, with 10 bases matching TRBD2. The CDR3 is 18 residues long. V shed 2 bases, J shed 7 bases, and the junction held 15 bases outside the gene matches. The germline V gene encodes CDR1 SGHRS and CDR2 YFSETQ. Here the CDR3 reads CASSFEESSGRRANEQFF. The CDR3, as DNA: TGCGCCAGCAGCTTCGAGGAAAGTAGCGGGAGGAGGGCGAATGAGCAGTTCTTC.

V and J are TRBV5-6 and TRBJ2-7; 9 bases fit TRBD1. CDR1 and CDR2 from the germline V gene are SGHDT and YYEEEE. CDR3 length: 15 amino acids. V lost 4 bases to trimming and J lost 2 bases; unmatched junction nucleotides: 7. CDR3 in amino acids: CASSVPGQGTYEQYF. Written as DNA, the CDR3 is TGTGCCAGCAGCGTCCCGGGACAGGGCACCTACGAGCAGTACTTC.

CDR3 coding DNA: TGCGCCAGCAGCTTCCTGGGCGGTGGACTAGCGACAGAGACCCAGTACTTC. Translation: CASSFLGGGLATETQYF. The genes are TRBV5-1 and TRBJ2-5; TRBD2 agrees at 9 bases. The CDR3 extends over 17 amino acids. The germline V gene encodes CDR1 SGHRS and CDR2 YFSETQ. The ends lost 2 bases at V and 4 bases at J; junction bases unmatched: 12.

The sample holds a few counts of this clonotype. This sequence joins TRBV20-1 and TRBJ2-7; 11 bases fit TRBD2. V shed 5 bases and J 0 bases; nucleotides not matched to a gene: 3. CDR1 DFQATT and CDR2 SNEGSKA come from the germline V gene (reference sequence). The CDR3 contains 14 residues. DNA for the CDR3: TGCAGTGCTCCGACTAGCGGGGCCTCCTACGAGCAGTACTTC. Translating it yields CSAPTSGASYEQYF.

To note about this clonotype: One end of the junction is discordant with germline, which a read error may explain. The CDR3 coding sequence is TGCGCCAGCAGCTGGGGGACTAGCGGGAGAGGGGAGACCCACTACTTC. As protein: CASSWGTSGRGETHYF. The V call is TRBV5-1, the J call TRBJ2-5; 14 bases fit TRBD2. CDR1 SGHRS and CDR2 YFSETQ come from the germline V gene. CDR3 length: 16 residues.

This clonotype was counted between two and nine times. V usage is TRBV10-3 and J usage is TRBJ2-1; the D is unclear. CDR1 ENHRY and CDR2 SYGVKD come from the germline V gene. Between the trimmed V and J ends, which lost 6 bases and 0 bases, there was a span of 18 bases. The CDR3 runs to 17 residues. The CDR3 region has the DNA TGTGCCATCAGCGCCCAGCCCCCTCCAGCCTCCTACAATGAGCAGTTCTTC. It codes for CAISAQPPPASYNEQFF.

The rearrangement links TRBV7-8 to TRBJ2-7; a possible D gene is TRBD2 (5 bases). There are 14 residues in the CDR3. V lost 0 bases to trimming and J lost 7 bases, with 13 bases between them. Germline CDR1 reads SGHVS; CDR2 reads FQNEAQ. The CDR3: CASSLASGVWEQYF. In DNA form, the CDR3 reads TGTGCCAGCAGCTTAGCGTCCGGGGTCTGGGAGCAGTACTTC.

The chain joins TRBV3-1 to TRBJ1-2, with D possibly matching TRBD1 (6 bases). Germline values: CDR1 LGHDT, CDR2 YNNKEL (reference sequence). The CDR3 is 14 amino acids. V gave up 9 bases and J gave up 4 bases, with 18 bases separating them. The CDR3 is CASSAQGSGYGYTF. Written as DNA, the CDR3 is TGTGCCAGTTCGGCACAGGGATCGGGCTATGGCTACACCTTC.

The table lists this clonotype with a few counts. The V call is TRBV5-6, the J call TRBJ2-3; 7 positions match TRBD2. Looked up from germline, CDR1 is SGHDT and CDR2 is YYEEEE. The length of the CDR3 is 17 residues. Germline trimming cut 0 bases from V and 3 bases from J; bases unmatched to any gene: 10. Here the CDR3 DNA reads TGTGCCAGCAGCTTGGCCGTGGGGGTTAGCGGGACAGATACGCAGTATTTT. It yields the protein CASSLAVGVSGTDTQYF.

The chain has TRBV29-1 and TRBJ2-3, with D unresolved. This CDR3 spans 12 amino acids. V gave up 2 bases and J gave up 4 bases, with 7 bases separating them. The V gene's germline CDR1 is SQVTM and CDR2 ANQGSEA. The CDR3 nucleotides are TGCAGCGTTGAATTGCCGGCAGATACGCAGTATTTT. As protein: CSVELPADTQYF.